This entry lists 5 T cell receptor beta chains sequenced from one sample in a study of cytomegalovirus exposure and HLA in healthy donors. Primers: 60 Vbeta forward and 13 Jbeta reverse. TCRdb keeps only in-frame clones here, not all; method: immunoSEQ multiplex PCR. In the table there are about 160,000 clones, 84% of which are singletons. Sequencing was carried out using PBMCs. These receptors all stem from a man aged 30 to 39 in good health and CMV-seronegative.

The chain combines TRBV4-1 with TRBJ1-5; D may be TRBD1 (6 bases). V lost 3 bases, J lost 3 bases, and 12 bases lay in between. The CDR3 has 15 amino acids. Germline V gene lookup returns CDR1 MGHRA and CDR2 YSYEKL. In DNA form, the CDR3 reads TGCGCCAGCAGCCACGACCCAGGGGTCAATCAGCCCCAGCATTTT. Its protein is CASSHDPGVNQPQHF.

The V and J genes are TRBV5-1 and TRBJ1-1; TRBD1 aligns across 7 bases. The CDR3 runs to 16 residues. Unmatched junction bases numbered 8, after V lost 2 bases and J lost 1 base. Germline values: CDR1 SGHRS, CDR2 YFSETQ. DNA for the CDR3: TGCGCCAGCAGCTTAGACAGGGAAGGGGGGAACACTGAAGCTTTCTTT. It yields the protein CASSLDREGGNTEAFF.

V gene TRBV7-2 combines with J gene TRBJ2-1; 7 nucleotides align to TRBD1. V gave up 5 bases and J gave up 3 bases; unmatched junction bases: 16. CDR1 is SGHTA, CDR2 FQGNSA, per germline. The CDR3 is 18 residues long. The CDR3 sequence is CASSTTPQGMGLYNEQFF. The CDR3 DNA reads as TGTGCCAGCAGCACAACTCCACAGGGGATGGGCCTCTACAATGAGCAGTTCTTC. Looking up the rest from reference TRBV7-2 and TRBJ2-1 gives the full variable domain: GAGVSQSPSNKVTEKGKDVELRCDPISGHTALYWYRQSLGQGLEFLIYFQGNSAPDKSGLPSDRFSAERTGGSVSTLTIQRTQQEDSAVYLCASSTTPQGMGLYNEQFFGPGTRLTVL.

The rearrangement joins TRBV28 to TRBJ2-7; D gene uncertain. CDR3 length: 12 amino acids. Germline loops: CDR1 MDHEN, CDR2 SYDVKM. Trimming removed 5 bases from V and 4 bases from J, with 9 bases in between. This CDR3 is CASSRPSYEQYF. DNA for the CDR3: TGTGCCAGCAGTAGACCTAGTTACGAGCAGTACTTC.

CDR3 in DNA: TGTGCCAGTAGTCCCCCAGGTTACGAGCAGTACTTC. It yields the protein CASSPPGYEQYF. The chain is built from TRBV19 and TRBJ2-7; D gene unclear. CDR1 is LNHDA and CDR2 is SQIVND in the germline V gene (reference sequence). V was clipped by 5 bases and J by 4 bases, with 9 bases between them. The CDR3 is 12 amino acids. Looking up the rest from reference TRBV19 and TRBJ2-7 gives the full variable domain: DGGITQSPKYLFRKEGQNVTLSCEQNLNHDAMYWYRQDPGQGLRLIYYSQIVNDFQKGDIAEGYSVSREKKESFPLTVTSAQKNPTAFYLCASSPPGYEQYFGPGTRLTVT.